The 23 T cell receptor beta chains presented below share a single source sample, sequenced in a study of cytomegalovirus exposure and HLA in healthy donors. The study ran its PCR with 60 Vbeta and 13 Jbeta primers. Assay used: immunoSEQ multiplex PCR; TCRdb lists only in-frame clones, some missing. Of about 82,000 clones listed, 70% to 80% are singletons. The sample was PBMCs. These receptors all come from a man in his fifties in good health and CMV-seronegative.

This sequence joins TRBV5-1 and TRBJ2-1; 7 positions agree with TRBD2. The CDR3 has 13 residues. Germline V gene lookup returns CDR1 SGHRS and CDR2 YFSETQ. V gave up 3 bases and J gave up 6 bases; unmatched junction bases: 3. This chain's CDR3 is CASSWGLRNEQFF. The DNA of the CDR3 is TGCGCCAGCAGCTGGGGACTACGCAATGAGCAGTTCTTC.

The chain is built from TRBV11-1 and TRBJ2-3; maybe TRBD2 (5 bases). Germline CDR1 and CDR2: SGHAT and FQDESV (reference sequence). Deletions cut 5 bases from V and 4 bases from J, with 13 bases between. The CDR3 is made up of 14 amino acids. CDR3 nucleotides: TGTGCCAGCAGCGTACGGACTGAGTCAGATACGCAGTATTTT. Its translation: CASSVRTESDTQYF.

The V call is TRBV28, the J call TRBJ2-5; tentative D call: TRBD1 (5 bases). Germline V gene lookup returns CDR1 MDHEN and CDR2 SYDVKM. CDR3 length equals 12 residues. The V end was cut by 8 bases, the J end by 9 bases, with 16 bases between. The CDR3 sequence is CASLGQWVAQYF. As DNA, the CDR3 is TGTGCCAGCCTGGGGCAGTGGGTGGCCCAGTACTTC.

This chain connects TRBV7-6 to TRBJ2-3, with TRBD2 identical over 12 bases. Germline V gene sequence: CDR1 SGHVS, CDR2 FNYEAQ. Unmatched junction bases numbered 5, after V lost 1 base and J lost 3 bases. This CDR3 region has 17 residues. CDR3 residues: CASSLGGLAGRTDTQYF. The DNA of the CDR3 is TGTGCCAGCAGCTTAGGAGGACTAGCGGGGAGGACAGATACGCAGTATTTT. The variable domain in full, completed from reference TRBV7-6 and TRBJ2-3, reads GAGVSQSPRYKVTKRGQDVALRCDPISGHVSLYWYRQALGQGPEFLTYFNYEAQQDKSGLPNDRFSAERPEGSISTLTIQRTEQRDSAMYRCASSLGGLAGRTDTQYFGPGTRLTVL.

The rearrangement uses TRBV6-1 and TRBJ1-1; D perhaps matches TRBD1 (5 bases). The CDR3 is 14 amino acids. Deletions cut 4 bases from V and 1 base from J, with 10 bases between. Germline values: CDR1 MNHNS, CDR2 SASEGT. CDR3 nucleotides: TGTGCCAGCAGTGCCCCGGACAAGAACACTGAAGCTTTCTTT. It specifies CASSAPDKNTEAFF.

The chain couples TRBV9 to TRBJ2-1; TRBD2 matches 10 bases. V shed 0 bases and J 6 bases; nucleotides not matched to a gene: 3. The V gene's germline CDR1 is SGDLS and CDR2 YYNGEE. CDR3 length: 15 amino acids. The CDR3 sequence is CASSVELAGGNEQFF. The CDR3, as DNA: TGTGCCAGCAGCGTAGAATTAGCGGGGGGCAATGAGCAGTTCTTC.

The sample holds a few counts of this clone. The rearrangement uses TRBV6-1 and TRBJ1-1; D is unclear. The germline V gene encodes CDR1 MNHNS and CDR2 SASEGT. CDR3 size: 14 residues. The V end was cut by 5 bases, the J end by 1 base, with 11 bases between. CDR3 sequence reads: CASSTRVANTEAFF. For the CDR3, the DNA is TGTGCCAGCAGTACTAGGGTCGCGAACACTGAAGCTTTCTTT.

With regard to this clone: Other DNA variants within this sample encode the same CDR3. This rearrangement joins TRBV18 to TRBJ2-2; weak D call: TRBD2 (5 bases). CDR1 KGHSH and CDR2 LQKENI come from the germline V gene. This CDR3 spans 15 amino acids. V was clipped by 1 base and J by 6 bases, with 12 bases between them. The CDR3 here is CASSPQQYGAGELFF. The CDR3 DNA is TGTGCCAGCTCACCACAACAGTACGGGGCCGGGGAGCTGTTTTTT.

The genes are TRBV7-9 and TRBJ1-2; D is unresolved. The V gene's germline CDR1 is SEHNR and CDR2 FQNEAQ (reference sequence). The length of the CDR3 is 11 residues. V lost 5 bases to trimming and J lost 8 bases, with 9 bases between them. As DNA, the CDR3 is TGTGCCAGCAGCCTCTCTATGGGCTACACCTTC. Protein sequence: CASSLSMGYTF.

This chain connects TRBV6-1 to TRBJ2-5, with 10 bases aligning to TRBD2. Germline values: CDR1 MNHNS, CDR2 SASEGT. After removal of 4 bases from V and 6 bases from J, the junction contained 8 bases not matched to a gene. This CDR3 spans 15 amino acids. CDR3 sequence (DNA): TGTGCCAGCAGTGTCAGCGGGGGGGCGCTGAAGACCCAGTACTTC. It encodes CASSVSGGALKTQYF.

The chain has TRBV6-5 and TRBJ1-5; D unclear. Germline V CDR1 and CDR2: MNHEY, SVGAGI. Trimming left V 6 bases short and J 8 bases short, with 20 bases between. This CDR3 comprises 15 residues. DNA of the CDR3: TGTGCCAGCAGATCCTCAACTCCCTTCTCGAAGCCCCAGCATTTT. It specifies CASRSSTPFSKPQHF.

This chain uses TRBV5-1 with TRBJ2-3; no clear D. This CDR3 spans 12 amino acids. Germline V CDR1 and CDR2: SGHRS, YFSETQ. V was trimmed by 3 bases and J by 0 bases, leaving 2 bases between them. The CDR3 sequence is CASSSSTDTQYF. Here the CDR3 DNA reads TGCGCCAGCAGCTCTAGCACAGATACGCAGTATTTT.

This clone is a singleton in its sample. The J gene is TRBJ2-5, the V gene TRBV5-4; 9 nucleotides match TRBD1. The DNA end is more similar to TRBJ2-7, so the J call may be wrong. This CDR3 is built from 16 residues. The germline V gene has CDR1 SGHNT and CDR2 YYREEE (reference sequence). The CDR3 region is CASSQSGGTGIYEQYF. CDR3 nucleotides: TGTGCCAGCAGCCAATCCGGCGGGACAGGGATCTACGAGCAGTACTTC.

The rearrangement links TRBV29-1 to TRBJ2-1; 9 bases line up with TRBD1. J gave up 4 bases and V 7 bases, and 11 bases lay outside the gene matches. The CDR3 runs 15 residues. From germline, CDR1 is SQVTM and CDR2 ANQGSEA. The CDR3 region is CSGKSGQGSYNEQFF. The CDR3 DNA reads as TGCAGCGGTAAAAGTGGACAGGGGTCATACAATGAGCAGTTCTTC.

CDR3 nucleotides: TGTGCCAGTAACCCCCGGGGACTAGATAACTATGGCTACACCTTC. It is translated as CASNPRGLDNYGYTF. The chain links TRBV7-8 to TRBJ1-2, with D perhaps TRBD1 (5 bases). The CDR3 consists of 15 residues. Germline V gene sequence: CDR1 SGHVS, CDR2 FQNEAQ. V was trimmed by 9 bases and J by 1 base, leaving 18 bases between them.

This clone was seen only a few times. The rearrangement joins TRBV7-8 to TRBJ2-5; D uncertain. Germline V gene sequence: CDR1 SGHVS, CDR2 FQNEAQ. V was clipped by 1 base and J by 4 bases, with 10 bases between them. The CDR3 covers 14 residues. CDR3 loop: CASSLGGLGETQYF. CDR3 nucleotide sequence: TGTGCCAGCAGCTTAGGAGGTCTGGGAGAGACCCAGTACTTC. Drawing the rest from reference TRBV7-8 and TRBJ2-5, the complete variable domain is GAGVSQSPRYKVAKRGQDVALRCDPISGHVSLFWYQQALGQGPEFLTYFQNEAQLDKSGLPSDRFFAERPEGSVSTLKIQRTQQEDSAVYLCASSLGGLGETQYFGPGTRLLVL.

The table lists this clone with a few counts. The V and J genes are TRBV28 and TRBJ2-4, with D hard to call. V dropped 6 bases and J dropped 0 bases, with 15 bases sitting between them. There are 16 residues in the CDR3. Germline values: CDR1 MDHEN, CDR2 SYDVKM. CDR3 loop: CASSPTSALAKNIQYF. The CDR3 DNA reads TGTGCCAGCAGCCCCACGAGTGCTCTAGCCAAAAACATTCAGTACTTC.

The rearrangement joins TRBV6-1 to TRBJ1-1; D not certain. Germline V gives CDR1 MNHNS, CDR2 SASEGT. Trimming left V 6 bases short and J 4 bases short, with 12 bases between. The CDR3 consists of 13 residues. This chain's CDR3 is CASSPTRITEAFF. DNA of the CDR3: TGTGCCAGCAGCCCTACTCGAATCACTGAAGCTTTCTTT.

The chain combines TRBV5-1 with TRBJ1-1; 7 bases line up with TRBD1. The CDR3 totals 13 residues. The V segment lost 2 bases and the J segment 5 bases; nucleotides outside the gene matches: 3. Germline loops: CDR1 SGHRS, CDR2 YFSETQ. DNA for the CDR3: TGCGCCAGCAGCTTACAGGGGCGGACTGAAGCTTTCTTT. Amino acids: CASSLQGRTEAFF.

The genes are TRBV9 and TRBJ1-2; the D gene is possibly TRBD1 (6 bases). The CDR3 totals 10 residues. CDR1 is SGDLS and CDR2 is YYNGEE in the germline V gene. The V and J ends lost 3 bases and 14 bases respectively, with 11 bases between them. The CDR3: CASSGNRVTF. DNA for the CDR3: TGTGCCAGCAGCGGCAACAGGGTTACCTTC.

The chain links TRBV28 to TRBJ2-7; a weak D match, TRBD2 (5 bases). This CDR3 contains 13 residues. V was cut by 3 bases and J by 7 bases, with 13 bases left in between. The V gene's germline CDR1 is MDHEN and CDR2 SYDVKM. The CDR3 region has the DNA TGTGCCAGCAGTTTCGGAGGAAGGGTGGAGCAGTACTTC. It specifies CASSFGGRVEQYF.

This clone occurred a few times. The rearrangement links TRBV7-6 to TRBJ1-1; no reliable D call. Germline loops: CDR1 SGHVS, CDR2 FNYEAQ. Trimming took off 1 base at V and 1 base at J, with 4 bases between the two ends. The CDR3 consists of 13 residues. As DNA, the CDR3 is TGTGCCAGCAGCTTAGAGCAGAACACTGAAGCTTTCTTT. Amino acids: CASSLEQNTEAFF.

The rearrangement links TRBV18 to TRBJ2-7; 8 bases agree with TRBD1. CDR3 size: 19 residues. V shed 3 bases and J 1 base; nucleotides not matched to a gene: 17. Germline V lookup: CDR1 KGHSH, CDR2 LQKENI. CDR3 in DNA: TGTGCCAGCTCACCTACTACCGCCCCCATCAGGGGGCATTCCTACGAGCAGTACTTC. Translating it yields CASSPTTAPIRGHSYEQYF.